This T cell receptor beta chain was captured by sequencing in a study of blood T cell repertoires in COVID-19. About the research overall: Sites across the United States, Italy and Spain contributed samples from acute and convalescent COVID-19. T cells, B-cell-depleted T cells, or PBMCs provided the cDNA or gDNA that served as material.

Authors' methods: Scientists estimated how many nucleated cells there were by amplifying reference gene primers. Clones were read by immunoSEQ multiplex PCR, and TCRdb kept only the in-frame ones, dropping some. V and J calls plus clone size are reproduced from that table; the DNA served to infer D and trimming. The sample holds a few hundred thousand clones, around 83% seen once. Specimen: peripheral blood. The source of this sequence is a woman aged 45-60 years with acute or convalescent COVID-19.

The DNA for the CDR3 is TGTGCCAGCAGCTTGGGACTAGCGGGGCCCTACGAGCAGTACTTC. This codes for CASSLGLAGPYEQYF. This chain joins TRBV5-6 and TRBJ2-7; 11 nucleotides line up with TRBD2. In germline, CDR1 is SGHDT, CDR2 YYEEEE. V was clipped by 0 bases and J by 2 bases; unmatched bases: 1. The CDR3 runs 15 residues. The entire variable domain, with the rest obtained from reference TRBV5-6 and TRBJ2-7, is as follows: DAGVTQSPTHLIKTRGQQVTLRCSPKSGHDTVSWYQQALGQGPQFIFQYYEEEERQRGNFPDRFSGHQFPNYSSELNVNALLLGDSALYLCASSLGLAGPYEQYFGPGTRLTVT.